These 28 T cell receptor beta chains originate from one sample sequenced in a study of Tregs in tolerant kidney transplant recipients. Clones were read by immunoSEQ multiplex PCR, and TCRdb kept only the in-frame ones, dropping some. The table has more than 90,000 clones, over 85% seen once. Related graft donors supplied nonmyeloablative bone marrow transplants, and mixed chimerism was transient. The sample in question was CD4+ T cells from blood (PBMCs), obtained 12 months after the transplant. The source of these receptors is a human patient who received a combined kidney and bone marrow transplant. Some T cells may be provided by the graft donor.

This chain links TRBV27 with TRBJ2-7, with TRBD1 matching over 8 bases. Germline values: CDR1 MNHEY, CDR2 SMNVEV (reference sequence). The CDR3 runs 14 residues. The V and J ends lost 4 bases and 2 bases, in that order; junction bases with no gene match: 4. The CDR3 DNA reads TGTGCCAGCAGTTCAGACAGGGGCGCCTACGAGCAGTACTTC. This encodes CASSSDRGAYEQYF.

Concerning this clone itself: Other DNA sequences within the sample encode an identical CDR3. This rearrangement joins TRBV7-2 to TRBJ2-5; the D gene is possibly TRBD2 (6 bases). Germline-derived CDR1 and CDR2 are SGHTA and FQGNSA. The CDR3 is 15 residues long. V gave up 5 bases and J gave up 1 base, with 14 bases separating them. This chain's CDR3 is CASSNGLASQETQYF. CDR3 bases: TGTGCCAGCAGCAACGGGCTAGCGAGCCAAGAGACCCAGTACTTC.

V usage is TRBV29-1 and J usage is TRBJ1-2; no definite D call. The ends were cut back, 5 bases at V and 8 bases at J, with 12 bases in the middle. The CDR3 has 11 residues. CDR1 is SQVTM and CDR2 is ANQGSEA in the germline V gene. CDR3 sequence reads: CSVYHLEGYTF. The CDR3, as DNA: TGCAGCGTTTATCATCTGGAGGGCTACACCTTC.

CDR3 coding DNA: TGTGCCATCAGTGAGTCCGGGGCCGGGGAGCTGTTTTTT. It yields the protein CAISESGAGELFF. The chain is built from TRBV10-3 and TRBJ2-2; a weak D match, TRBD2 (5 bases). CDR1 ENHRY and CDR2 SYGVKD come from the germline V gene. The length of the CDR3 is 13 residues. V lost 0 bases and J lost 6, with 5 bases in between.

The chain joins TRBV28 to TRBJ1-2; D is unclear. Trimming stripped 3 bases from V and 4 bases from J, with 6 bases between. CDR1 and CDR2 (germline): MDHEN, SYDVKM. The CDR3 contains 12 residues. CDR3 loop: CASSFFLYGYTF. CDR3 nucleotide sequence: TGTGCCAGCAGTTTTTTCCTCTATGGCTACACCTTC.

This chain links TRBV21-1 with TRBJ2-5; TRBD1 reflects the table's D call only, with no check against the DNA. TRBV21-1 constitutes a pseudogene. The CDR3 sequence is 18 residues long. The CDR3 loop reads CASSPTGGDRVGKETQYF. The CDR3 nucleotides read TGTGCCAGCAGCCCCACCGGGGGGGACAGGGTTGGCAAAGAGACCCAGTACTTC.

Comment on this clone: At one end, the junction sequence differs from germline, possibly due to a read error. The chain links TRBV10-3 to TRBJ2-1; D might be TRBD2 (6 bases). Per germline, CDR1 ENHRY and CDR2 SYGVKD. There are 16 residues in the CDR3. The CDR3 spells CAFSRGGGSSYNEQFF. In nucleotides, the CDR3 is TGTGCCTTCAGTCGGGGCGGAGGGAGCTCCTACAATGAGCAGTTCTTC.

The chain carries TRBV29-1 and TRBJ2-7, with D tentatively TRBD2 (6 bases). This CDR3 is 12 amino acids long. The germline V and J ends were trimmed by 4 bases and 3 bases, with 10 bases remaining between them. The germline CDR1 and CDR2 sequences are SQVTM and ANQGSEA. In DNA form, the CDR3 reads TGCAGCGTTGCCGCGCGGGGCTACGAGCAGTACTTC. Its protein is CSVAARGYEQYF.

The chain combines TRBV19 with TRBJ1-6; TRBD1 is a possible D gene (6 bases). CDR1 is LNHDA, CDR2 SQIVND, per germline (reference sequence). This CDR3 spans 14 amino acids. Trimming removed 6 bases from V and 3 bases from J, with 9 bases in between. The DNA for the CDR3 is TGTGCCAGTAGCAGGGGTAACTATAATTCACCCCTCCACTTT. Residues: CASSRGNYNSPLHF.

This chain uses TRBV7-2 with TRBJ2-1; TRBD2 aligns across 12 bases. With 5 bases clipped from V and 9 bases from J, the junction kept 14 bases outside the gene matches. Per germline, CDR1 SGHTA and CDR2 FQGNSA. The CDR3 covers 17 residues. The CDR3, as DNA: TGTGCCAGCAGCCGGACCGGACTAGCGGGAAAAAGAGGTGAGCAGTTCTTC. Its translation: CASSRTGLAGKRGEQFF.

The V call is TRBV6-7, the J call TRBJ2-1; TRBD2 matches at 7 bases. TRBV6-7 is an ORF for which the function is uncertain. J lost 1 base, V lost 0 bases, and 3 bases had no gene match. There are 16 residues in the CDR3. CDR3 sequence (DNA): TGTGCCAGCAGTTACTCGGGGGGGGGTTCCTACAATGAGCAGTTCTTC. Its protein is CASSYSGGGSYNEQFF.

The CDR3 nucleotides read TGTGCCAGTAGTCACGGGACACCATCGAACACCGGGGAGCTGTTTTTT. It codes for CASSHGTPSNTGELFF. The chain joins TRBV19 to TRBJ2-2; maybe TRBD1 (6 bases). The germline V gene has CDR1 LNHDA and CDR2 SQIVND (reference sequence). This CDR3 has 16 residues. V shed 5 bases and J shed 0 bases, with 13 bases lying between them.

J is TRBJ1-5 and V is TRBV5-1; D ambiguous. The CDR3 loop spans 15 amino acids. CDR1 and CDR2 (germline): SGHRS, YFSETQ. Between the trimmed V and J ends, which lost 0 bases and 3 bases, there was a span of 10 bases. The CDR3 DNA reads as TGCGCCAGCAGCTTGGGACAAGACAACAATCAGCCCCAGCATTTT. This gives the protein CASSLGQDNNQPQHF.

This sequence joins TRBV6-5 and TRBJ2-3; the D is unclear. The CDR3 runs 14 residues. Trimming pared 2 bases from V and 1 base from J, leaving 7 bases between. The germline V gene encodes CDR1 MNHEY and CDR2 SVGAGI. CDR3 DNA: TGTGCCAGCAGTTACCACCGGGGCACAGATACGCAGTATTTT. Translating it yields CASSYHRGTDTQYF.

The chain employs TRBV5-1 and TRBJ2-5; 8 bases match TRBD2. The CDR3 length is 13 residues. Germline V gives CDR1 SGHRS, CDR2 YFSETQ. V shed 4 bases, J shed 5 bases, and the junction held 4 bases outside the gene matches. In nucleotides, the CDR3 is TGCGCCAGCAGCCGGGGGGGCTCGGAGACCCAGTACTTC. It translates to CASSRGGSETQYF. The whole variable domain, filled in from reference TRBV5-1 and TRBJ2-5, reads KAGVTQTPRYLIKTRGQQVTLSCSPISGHRSVSWYQQTPGQGLQFLFEYFSETQRNKGNFPGRFSGRQFSNSRSEMNVSTLELGDSALYLCASSRGGSETQYFGPGTRLLVL.

This clone was seen just once. CDR3 nucleotide sequence: TGTGCCAGCTCAAGACAGGGGGCGCATAGCACAGATACGCAGTATTTT. Translation gives CASSRQGAHSTDTQYF. J is TRBJ2-3 and V is TRBV18, with 10 bases identical to TRBD1. The J segment lost 0 bases and the V segment lost 5 bases, leaving 5 bases of the junction unmatched. CDR1 and CDR2 from the germline V gene are KGHSH and LQKENI. The CDR3 has 16 amino acids. Together with reference TRBV18 and TRBJ2-3, the CDR3 gives the full variable domain: NAGVMQNPRHLVRRRGQEARLRCSPMKGHSHVYWYRQLPEEGLKFMVYLQKENIIDESGMPKERFSAEFPKEGPSILRIQQVVRGDSAAYFCASSRQGAHSTDTQYFGPGTRLTVL.

This chain uses TRBV7-2 with TRBJ2-1; D is uncertain. The CDR3 has 16 amino acids. The V end was cut by 1 base, the J end by 0 bases, with 10 bases between. Germline V gene data show CDR1 as SGHTA and CDR2 as FQGNSA. The chain's CDR3 is CASSLGGFSSYNEQFF. CDR3 coding DNA: TGTGCCAGCAGCTTAGGCGGTTTCAGCTCCTACAATGAGCAGTTCTTC. The complete variable domain, with remaining parts taken from reference TRBV7-2 and TRBJ2-1, reads GAGVSQSPSNKVTEKGKDVELRCDPISGHTALYWYRQSLGQGLEFLIYFQGNSAPDKSGLPSDRFSAERTGGSVSTLTIQRTQQEDSAVYLCASSLGGFSSYNEQFFGPGTRLTVL.

The V and J genes are TRBV11-3 and TRBJ2-7, with D unclear. Trimming cost V 2 bases and J 5 bases, with 4 bases left between them. Germline lookup yields CDR1 SGHNT and CDR2 YENEEA. The CDR3 runs to 11 residues. The CDR3 sequence: CASSLSHEQYF. In DNA, the CDR3 is TGTGCCAGCAGCTTATCTCACGAGCAGTACTTC.

V and J are TRBV5-1 and TRBJ1-1; D remains unclear. Germline assignment: CDR1 SGHRS and CDR2 YFSETQ. Trimming removed 1 base from V and 3 bases from J, with 16 bases in between. The CDR3 runs 16 residues. CDR3 sequence reads: CASSLQLGRRDTEAFF. The CDR3, as DNA: TGCGCCAGCAGCTTGCAATTAGGGAGGCGGGACACTGAAGCTTTCTTT.

The table lists this clone with a few counts. The gene calls are TRBV19 and TRBJ1-4; D is perhaps TRBD1 (6 bases). The germline V gene encodes CDR1 LNHDA and CDR2 SQIVND (reference sequence). Trimming left V 7 bases short and J 0 bases short, with 12 bases between. The CDR3 has 15 amino acids. The CDR3: CASIDRSATNEKLFF. Here the CDR3 DNA reads TGTGCCAGTATTGACAGGTCTGCAACTAATGAAAAACTGTTTTTT.

The J gene is TRBJ2-3, the V gene TRBV19; 8 bases agree with TRBD1. V was pared by 7 bases and J by 1 base, with 7 bases of the junction left unmatched. The CDR3 is made up of 15 amino acids. The germline gives CDR1 LNHDA, CDR2 SQIVND (reference sequence). CDR3: CASTSQGGRTDTQYF. CDR3 in DNA: TGTGCCAGTACCTCACAGGGGGGCCGCACAGATACGCAGTATTTT.

The chain recombines TRBV2 with TRBJ2-7; 9 bases are shared with TRBD2. The ends lost 3 bases at V and 6 bases at J; junction bases unmatched: 6. Per the germline V gene, CDR1 is SNHLY and CDR2 is FYNNEI. CDR3 size: 14 residues. The DNA of the CDR3 is TGTGCCAGCAGTGAGGGACTAGCAGCGGCCGAGCAGTACTTC. It specifies CASSEGLAAAEQYF.

In this sample, this clone turned up once. This chain connects TRBV27 to TRBJ2-1, with 7 nucleotides matching TRBD2. With 3 bases clipped from V and 2 bases from J, the junction kept 10 bases outside the gene matches. The CDR3 runs to 17 residues. Germline V gene lookup returns CDR1 MNHEY and CDR2 SMNVEV (reference sequence). The CDR3 coding sequence is TGTGCCAGCAGTTTCGGCGGCGCGGGAGTAACCTACAATGAGCAGTTCTTC. Encoded protein: CASSFGGAGVTYNEQFF.

The gene calls are TRBV27 and TRBJ1-5; D is perhaps TRBD1 (5 bases). The CDR3 length is 15 residues. Trimming took off 5 bases at V and 0 bases at J, with 11 bases between the two ends. Germline CDR1 and CDR2: MNHEY and SMNVEV (reference sequence). The CDR3 bases are TGTGCCAGCAGTCATGACAGCAATAGCAATCAGCCCCAGCATTTT. Protein: CASSHDSNSNQPQHF.

The chain is built from TRBV9 and TRBJ2-3; 7 bases agree with TRBD2. After removal of 1 base from V and 5 bases from J, the junction contained 7 bases not matched to a gene. The CDR3 totals 15 residues. Germline values: CDR1 SGDLS, CDR2 YYNGEE. The CDR3 region is CASSVLGGVGDTQYF. In DNA form, the CDR3 reads TGTGCCAGCAGCGTACTGGGGGGGGTAGGAGATACGCAGTATTTT.

This rearrangement joins TRBV10-3 to TRBJ1-5, with TRBD1 matching 7 bases. The CDR3 is 13 residues long. The V gene end was trimmed by 11 bases and the J gene end by 2 bases; junction bases not matched to a gene: 6. Germline V gives CDR1 ENHRY, CDR2 SYGVKD. This CDR3 is CASTGDRNQPQHF. CDR3 in DNA: TGTGCCTCTACAGGGGACCGCAATCAGCCCCAGCATTTT.

The genes are TRBV6-1 and TRBJ1-3; D gene unclear. The V gene's germline CDR1 is MNHNS and CDR2 SASEGT. The CDR3 is 14 residues long. Trimming removed 2 bases from V and 2 bases from J, with 7 bases in between. CDR3 coding DNA: TGTGCCAGCAGTGAACGGGGTACTGGAAACACCATATATTTT. Protein: CASSERGTGNTIYF.

The V call is TRBV5-4, the J call TRBJ2-7, with a tentative D call TRBD2 (6 bases). V was trimmed by 5 bases and J by 3 bases, leaving 21 bases between them. Per germline, CDR1 SGHNT and CDR2 YYREEE (reference sequence). CDR3 length: 16 amino acids. This CDR3 reads CASSLNRLGGSYEQYF. DNA of the CDR3: TGTGCCAGCAGTCTGAACCGACTAGGAGGGAGCTACGAGCAGTACTTC.